Detailed here is one TCR beta chain. Its antigen is unidentified. Sequencing targeted expressed TCRB transcripts, as all isolated RNA had been reverse transcribed. Several million reads were obtained on average from naive, central memory and regulatory T cell samples. The method was immunoSEQ multiplex PCR; TCRdb's version includes in-frame clones alone and lacks a portion of them. The table includes 600,000 to 700,000 clones, roughly an eighth detected once. The CDR3 is made up of 17 amino acids. J gave up 4 bases and V 0 bases, and 10 bases lay outside the gene matches. Germline V lookup: CDR1 SGHRS, CDR2 YFSETQ. Each sorted fraction was over 95% pure. This specimen comes from a study of beta chain features in type 1 diabetes. In the study overall: Across all samples, roughly 100,000,000 sorted cells were examined. Notes on the study in general: Among all four CD4+ subsets, Type 1 diabetes patients had TCRB CDR3s that were moderately but significantly shorter.

The chain is built from TRBV5-1 and TRBJ2-3, with 8 bases aligning to TRBD1. This TCR came from a man aged 25-45 years with type 1 diabetes. The sample comprised naive CD4+ T cells from blood. CDR3 sequence: CASSLGDRSDFPDTQYF. As DNA, the CDR3 is TGCGCCAGCAGCTTGGGGGACAGGTCCGATTTCCCAGATACGCAGTATTTT.